This T cell receptor (beta chain) appears in the sequencing data of a study of blood T cell repertoires in COVID-19. Study-level background: The samples span acute and convalescent COVID-19 from the United States, Italy and Spain. T cells, B-cell-depleted T cells, or PBMCs supplied cDNA or gDNA.

TCRdb keeps only in-frame clones here, not all; method: immunoSEQ multiplex PCR. The repertoire includes 80,000 or so clones, around nine tenths of them detected once, and roughly 1.9% sits in the top ten. As to this clone: The identical CDR3 is also encoded by other nucleotide sequences in the sample.

The CDR3 runs 13 residues. CDR1 and CDR2 from the germline V gene are SGHTA and FQGNSA. V shed 2 bases and J shed 0 bases, with 4 bases lying between them. V gene TRBV7-2 combines with J gene TRBJ1-1; D is ambiguous. The source material was peripheral blood. The TCR comes from a woman aged 55-70 years with acute or convalescent COVID-19. Here the CDR3 reads CASSLTVNTEAFF. In DNA form, the CDR3 reads TGTGCCAGCAGCTTAACAGTGAACACTGAAGCTTTCTTT.